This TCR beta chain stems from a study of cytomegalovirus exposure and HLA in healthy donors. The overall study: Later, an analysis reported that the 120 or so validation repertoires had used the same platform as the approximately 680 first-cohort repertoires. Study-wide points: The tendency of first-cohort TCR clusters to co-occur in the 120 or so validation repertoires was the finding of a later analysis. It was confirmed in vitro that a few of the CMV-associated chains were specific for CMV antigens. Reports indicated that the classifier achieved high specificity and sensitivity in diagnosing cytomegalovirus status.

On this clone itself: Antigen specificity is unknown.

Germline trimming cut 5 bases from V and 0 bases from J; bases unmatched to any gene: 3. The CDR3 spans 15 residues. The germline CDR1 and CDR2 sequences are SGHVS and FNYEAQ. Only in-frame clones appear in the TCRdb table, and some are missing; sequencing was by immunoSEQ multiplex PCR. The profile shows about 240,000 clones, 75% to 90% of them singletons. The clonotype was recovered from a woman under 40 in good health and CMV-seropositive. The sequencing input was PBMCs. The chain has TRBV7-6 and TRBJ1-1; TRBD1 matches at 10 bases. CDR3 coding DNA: TGTGCCAGCAGCGAGGGACAGGGGATGAACACTGAAGCTTTCTTT. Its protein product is CASSEGQGMNTEAFF.